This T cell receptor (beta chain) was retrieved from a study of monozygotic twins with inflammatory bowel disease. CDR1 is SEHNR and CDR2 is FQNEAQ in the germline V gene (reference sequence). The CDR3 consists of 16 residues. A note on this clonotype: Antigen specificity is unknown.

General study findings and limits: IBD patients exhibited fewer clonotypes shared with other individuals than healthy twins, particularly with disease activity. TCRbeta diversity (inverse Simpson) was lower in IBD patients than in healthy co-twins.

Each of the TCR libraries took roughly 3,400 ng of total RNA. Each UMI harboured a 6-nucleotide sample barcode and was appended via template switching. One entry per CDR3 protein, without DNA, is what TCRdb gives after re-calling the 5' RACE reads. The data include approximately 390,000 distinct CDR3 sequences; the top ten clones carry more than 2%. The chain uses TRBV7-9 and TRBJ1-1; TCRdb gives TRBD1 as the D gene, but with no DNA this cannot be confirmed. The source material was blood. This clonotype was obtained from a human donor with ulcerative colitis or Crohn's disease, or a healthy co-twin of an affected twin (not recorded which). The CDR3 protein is CASSLRIGGRNTEAFF. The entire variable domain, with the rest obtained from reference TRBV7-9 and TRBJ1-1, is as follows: DTGVSQNPRHKITKRGQNVTFRCDPISEHNRLYWYRQTLGQGPEFLTYFQNEAQLEKSRLLSDRFSAERPKGSFSTLEIQRTEQGDSAMYLCASSLRIGGRNTEAFFGQGTRLTVV.